This T cell receptor (beta chain) was retrieved from a study of blood T cell repertoires in COVID-19 (TCRdb year 2020). General notes on the study: Collaborator samples came from the United States, Italy and Spain and covered acute and convalescent phases of COVID-19. The prospective study material was composed of cDNA or gDNA derived from T cells, B-cell-depleted T cells, or PBMCs. Subjects who had been exposed to COVID-19, were actively infected with it, or had recovered from it provided the deeply sampled blood TCRbeta repertoires that made up the dataset. A freely available public database, intended as a resource for researchers studying the immune response to SARS-CoV-2, is where the repertoires were released. Samples were obtained from the ongoing ImmuneRACE study (first 160 participants) and from over 1,000 subjects provided by 6 global collaborators. Nearly every sample came with metadata listing a de-identified subject ID, COVID-19 status, age in years and sex. Where HLA class I and class II types were available, the types were taken from metadata supplied by the sample provider, not from assay-based typing. What the authors observed across the whole study: The amount of clinical and demographic metadata varied by source and participant and was provided uncurated.

Samples from volunteer blood donors who had recovered from COVID-19 were contributed by a second Seattle source. Collaborating institutions collected whole blood in K2EDTA tubes following their own protocols. For TCRbeta analysis, collaborators shipped samples as frozen whole blood, isolated PBMCs, or DNA extracted from either of those sample types. From the cysteine through the phenylalanine, the CDR3 covers 15 amino acids. The retained sequence is limited to the CDR3, 45 bases, with the frame set at the first base. From the germline V gene (reference sequence), CDR1 is LNHDA and CDR2 is SQIVND. Trimming leaves V shorter by 3 bases and J shorter by 0 bases, with the junction holding 4 bases beyond the gene matches. The immunoSEQ Assay, a bias-controlled multiplex PCR, was used to amplify TCRbeta CDR3 regions from genomic DNA. Per the original workflow: Nucleated cell counts per sample were estimated from amplification of reference gene primers within the assay. To quantify the absolute abundance of each unique TCRbeta CDR3 rearrangement, sequence reads were collapsed and filtered. Productive Simpson clonality was computed per sample as the square root of Simpson's diversity index over productive rearrangements. Entries here come from immuneACCESS through TCRdb and include only in-frame sequences with V and J called. Some clones fail to appear in such tables; in the studies checked, an unresolved V gene covers under half of the shortfall, and the cause of the remainder is unknown. That table furnishes V, J and clone size, whereas the DNA furnished D and trimming. A total of about 170,000 clones appear in this sample, approximately 85% of them only once. The top ten clones comprise around 1.2% of the sample.

This clone was counted between two and nine times. No antigen is known for it. Base qualities are not provided; no much larger clone lies one nucleotide away. The chain couples TRBV19 to TRBJ1-2, with 7 bases in between that match TRBD1. The sample comprised peripheral blood. This sequence originates from a man aged 55-75 years who had recovered from COVID-19. The CDR3 in this case is CASSISTGANYGYTF. The nucleotide sequence reads as follows: TGTGCCAGTAGTATCTCCACAGGGGCTAACTATGGCTACACCTTC.